This entry describes one TCR beta chain. The identical CDR3 is also encoded by other nucleotide sequences in the sample. The source of the sample is a study of shared clonotypes between healthy human individuals. Clones were read by immunoSEQ multiplex PCR, and TCRdb kept only the in-frame ones, dropping some. The sample contains fewer than 2.5 million clones, approximately 93% of which appear only once. The CDR3 runs 15 residues. V was clipped by 0 bases and J by 1 base, with 8 bases between them. Germline lookup yields CDR1 SGHNT and CDR2 YYREEE (reference sequence). The sequenced sample consisted of naive CD4+ T cells from PBMCs. Subset reported: CD45RA+ positively selected. The V call is TRBV5-4, the J call TRBJ1-3, with D hard to call. The receptor comes from a man between 18 and 35 years old in good health. Some clones in this sample may be carry-over from other donors' samples. The CDR3 DNA is TGTGCCAGCAGCTTGGGGCCGGCGTCTGGAAACACCATATATTTT. This encodes CASSLGPASGNTIYF.